This paragraph covers one T cell receptor (beta chain) sequence. Original handling: Cell counts per sample came from amplifying reference gene primers. Sequencing was performed with immunoSEQ multiplex PCR; in TCRdb, only in-frame clones are kept and a portion is missing. V, J and clone size derive from that table, while D and trimming were established from the DNA sequence. The table lists roughly 65,000 clones, 85% to 90% of them singletons. This entry is derived from a study of blood T cell repertoires in COVID-19. About the study: COVID-19 samples collected from the United States, Italy and Spain covered acute and convalescent phases. Nucleic acid was either cDNA or gDNA, and it came from T cells, B-cell-depleted T cells, or PBMCs.

Looked up from germline, CDR1 is SGHRS and CDR2 is YFSETQ. Trimming took 2 bases from V and 0 from J, leaving 17 bases between them. This CDR3 contains 17 residues. This receptor was obtained from a man aged 45-65 years with acute or convalescent COVID-19. J is TRBJ1-1 and V is TRBV5-1; D is possibly TRBD1 (5 bases). The sequencing input was peripheral blood. The CDR3 here is CASSFSGGGYMNTEAFF. CDR3 sequence (DNA): TGCGCCAGCAGCTTTTCGGGTGGGGGGTATATGAACACTGAAGCTTTCTTT. Looking up the rest from reference TRBV5-1 and TRBJ1-1 gives the full variable domain: KAGVTQTPRYLIKTRGQQVTLSCSPISGHRSVSWYQQTPGQGLQFLFEYFSETQRNKGNFPGRFSGRQFSNSRSEMNVSTLELGDSALYLCASSFSGGGYMNTEAFFGQGTRLTVV.